The sequence of this T cell receptor (beta chain) was determined in a study of T cell responses to AZD1222 COVID-19 vaccine. The data were produced by immunoSEQ multiplex PCR, yet TCRdb's version contains in-frame clones alone and is incomplete. Here the sample spans 150,000 or so clones, about 90% being singletons. The CDR3 is 13 amino acids. Trimming cost V 5 bases and J 0 bases, with 5 bases left between them. Germline CDR1 and CDR2: ENHRY and SYGVKD. Study outcomes and limitations: Donors were mostly white British, more females; clonal diversity possibly underestimated. The peak T cell response came first, and repertoires were sampled only after it. It was only a handful of AZD1222 recipients who were seropositive at baseline.

Details on this clone: Its antigen is undetermined.

Material: peripheral blood, obtained 28 days after the second AZD1222 dose. The rearrangement uses TRBV10-3 and TRBJ1-3; no clear D. The TCR sequence derives from an adult who received the AZD1222 COVID-19 vaccine. The CDR3 DNA reads TGTGCCATCAGTTCACCCTCTGGAAACACCATATATTTT. Residues: CAISSPSGNTIYF.